This T cell receptor beta chain originates from a study of T cell changes during pregnancy in multiple sclerosis. Assay used: immunoSEQ multiplex PCR; TCRdb lists only in-frame clones, some missing. This table has about 110,000 clones, approximately 90% appearing once. V was clipped by 1 base and J by 0 bases, with 8 bases between them. The germline gives CDR1 SGHTA, CDR2 FQGNSA. CDR3 length: 15 residues. The sequences come from peripheral blood, collected in the third trimester of pregnancy. This clonotype was obtained from a female donor with multiple sclerosis, enrolled in a pregnancy study. The chain has TRBV7-2 and TRBJ2-3, with D perhaps matching TRBD1 (5 bases). The CDR3 nucleotides read TGTGCCAGCAGCTTAGGGGGCTGGAGCACAGATACGCAGTATTTT. This codes for CASSLGGWSTDTQYF.